The 20 T cell receptor beta chains in this list originate from one sample, sequenced in a study of CD8 T cells in Susac syndrome. RNA amounts of roughly 0.45 to 1 ug underwent reverse transcription with random hexamers. TCRdb recomputed calls from the immunoSEQ multiplex PCR reads with MiXCR, one row per CDR3 protein. The table includes 150,000 to 250,000 distinct CDR3 sequences, 90% to 95% detected once. Material: CD4+ T cells from PBMCs. The receptors originated from a human donor with multiple sclerosis.

This rearrangement joins TRBV9 to TRBJ2-1; the match to TRBD2 covers 11 bases. The CDR3 consists of 16 residues. The V segment lost 2 bases and the J segment 3 bases; nucleotides outside the gene matches: 4. The germline V gene has CDR1 SGDLS and CDR2 YYNGEE. Written as DNA, the CDR3 is TGTGCCAGCAGCGTGGGGACTAGCGGCTACTACAATGAGCAGTTCTTC. Translating it yields CASSVGTSGYYNEQFF.

The J gene is TRBJ2-7, the V gene TRBV20-1; the match to TRBD2 covers 12 bases. The germline gives CDR1 DFQATT, CDR2 SNEGSKA (reference sequence). Trimming took 6 bases from V and 7 from J; bases not matched to a gene: 10. The CDR3 consists of 14 residues. The DNA of the CDR3 is TGCAGTGCCAGCCTAGCGGGAGGGCCGCTAGAGCAGTACTTC. Translation: CSASLAGGPLEQYF.

The chain is built from TRBV4-1 and TRBJ2-1; 8 bases are shared with TRBD2. The CDR3 sequence is 18 residues long. V lost 0 bases to trimming and J lost 7 bases; unmatched junction nucleotides: 14. CDR1 is MGHRA and CDR2 is YSYEKL in the germline V gene. Here the CDR3 DNA reads TGCGCCAGCAGCCAAGACCCCTACTCGAGCGGGAGTAGTAATGAGCAGTTCTTC. This translates into CASSQDPYSSGSSNEQFF.

V gene TRBV29-1 combines with J gene TRBJ1-3; 9 bases agree with TRBD1. The CDR3 loop spans 14 amino acids. Germline V gene data show CDR1 as SQVTM and CDR2 as ANQGSEA. V shed 4 bases and J 1 base; nucleotides not matched to a gene: 2. The DNA for the CDR3 is TGCAGCGTTGCAGACAGGGGGTCTGGAAACACCATATATTTT. It translates to CSVADRGSGNTIYF.

The chain carries TRBV20-1 and TRBJ1-5; no firm D call. The CDR3 contains 17 residues. The V end was cut by 0 bases, the J end by 4 bases, with 19 bases between. Germline CDR1 and CDR2: DFQATT and SNEGSKA (reference sequence). CDR3 amino acids: CSARDGKREVWNQPQHF. The CDR3 DNA follows: TGCAGTGCTAGAGATGGGAAAAGGGAGGTGTGGAATCAGCCCCAGCATTTT.

The chain carries TRBV2 and TRBJ2-3, with D maybe TRBD2 (6 bases). Germline V gene data show CDR1 as SNHLY and CDR2 as FYNNEI. The CDR3 sequence is 13 residues long. The V and J ends lost 1 base and 7 bases respectively, with 9 bases between them. This chain's CDR3 is CASSEGAGYTQYF. The CDR3 DNA sequence: TGTGCCAGCAGTGAAGGGGCGGGATATACGCAGTATTTT.

The V and J genes are TRBV30 and TRBJ2-7; D is perhaps TRBD1 (5 bases). The germline V gene encodes CDR1 GTSNPN and CDR2 SVGIG (reference sequence). The ends were cut back, 0 bases at V and 6 bases at J, with 15 bases in the middle. The CDR3 extends over 14 amino acids. CDR3 residues: CAWSVGQGLVEQYF. The DNA for the CDR3 is TGTGCCTGGAGTGTAGGCCAGGGATTGGTCGAGCAGTACTTC.

The chain carries TRBV18 and TRBJ1-2; D possibly corresponds to TRBD1 (5 bases). Trimming cost V 4 bases and J 5 bases, with 26 bases left between them. Germline CDR1 KGHSH, CDR2 LQKENI. This CDR3 region has 18 residues. The CDR3: CASSLFRDQRQMLYGYTF. The CDR3 nucleotides are TGTGCCAGCTCACTGTTCCGGGACCAACGACAAATGTTATATGGCTACACCTTC.

The chain links TRBV12-3 or TRBV12-4 to TRBJ2-7; 7 bases agree with TRBD2. V shed 6 bases and J 4 bases; nucleotides not matched to a gene: 6. This CDR3 is built from 13 residues. This CDR3 is CASSPGEGYEQYF. CDR3 DNA: TGTGCCAGCAGCCCCGGGGAGGGTTACGAGCAGTACTTC.

Only one count was recorded for this clonotype. The chain employs TRBV5-1 and TRBJ1-2; D gene uncertain. Germline loops: CDR1 SGHRS, CDR2 YFSETQ. V lost 1 base and J 14 bases, leaving 12 bases between the germline ends. The CDR3 loop spans 11 amino acids. CDR3 DNA: TGCGCCAGCAGCTTGAGACACCGGACGACCTTC. Encoded protein: CASSLRHRTTF. Using reference TRBV5-1 and TRBJ1-2 for the parts outside the CDR3, the full variable domain is KAGVTQTPRYLIKTRGQQVTLSCSPISGHRSVSWYQQTPGQGLQFLFEYFSETQRNKGNFPGRFSGRQFSNSRSEMNVSTLELGDSALYLCASSLRHRTTFGSGTRLTVV.

The chain combines TRBV5-1 with TRBJ2-1; TRBD1 matches 9 bases. The CDR3 is 15 residues long. The germline V gene encodes CDR1 SGHRS and CDR2 YFSETQ. V was clipped by 2 bases and J by 6 bases; unmatched bases: 6. For the CDR3, the DNA is TGCGCCAGCAGCTTCCAGGGACAGGGAAGCAATGAGCAGTTCTTC. Residues: CASSFQGQGSNEQFF.

This chain joins TRBV29-1 and TRBJ2-7; TRBD2 matches 8 bases. The CDR3 loop spans 16 amino acids. Trimming removed 4 bases from V and 0 bases from J; junction bases left unmatched: 11. Per germline, CDR1 SQVTM and CDR2 ANQGSEA. The CDR3 is CSVGWVSGTLSYEQYF. The CDR3 DNA sequence: TGCAGCGTTGGTTGGGTTAGCGGGACGCTCTCCTACGAGCAGTACTTC.

The rearrangement joins TRBV29-1 to TRBJ2-1; TRBD1 is a possible D gene (6 bases). Germline V gives CDR1 SQVTM, CDR2 ANQGSEA. With 0 bases removed from V and 9 bases from J, the gap between germline ends came to 18 bases. The length of the CDR3 is 15 residues. CDR3 sequence reads: CSVEDHKAGEGEQFF. CDR3 nucleotide sequence: TGCAGCGTTGAAGATCATAAGGCAGGGGAAGGTGAGCAGTTCTTC.

The rearrangement uses TRBV7-3 and TRBJ2-1; D might be TRBD2 (6 bases). Germline values: CDR1 SGHTA, CDR2 FQGTGA. CDR3 size: 17 residues. Trimming shortened V by 5 bases and J by 4 bases, and 21 bases separated the two germline ends. The CDR3: CASSAAAGTPPYNEQFF. CDR3 DNA: TGTGCCAGCAGCGCCGCGGCGGGGACCCCACCTTACAATGAGCAGTTCTTC.

This sequence joins TRBV3-1 and TRBJ1-2, with D perhaps matching TRBD1 (5 bases). CDR1 and CDR2 (germline): LGHDT, YNNKEL (reference sequence). The V end lost 4 bases, the J end lost 4 bases, and 13 bases lay between the germline ends. The CDR3 is 14 residues long. In DNA form, the CDR3 reads TGTGCCAGCAGCCGGGACGGTTCCTCCTATGGCTACACCTTC. Protein product: CASSRDGSSYGYTF. Filled out from reference TRBV3-1 and TRBJ1-2, the complete variable domain reads DTAVSQTPKYLVTQMGNDKSIKCEQNLGHDTMYWYKQDSKKFLKIMFSYNNKELIINETVPNRFSPKSPDKAHLNLHINSLELGDSAVYFCASSRDGSSYGYTFGSGTRLTVV.

CDR3 nucleotides: TGTGCCAGCAGTACCCGGACCCGGGGACCACCCCTCCACTTT. Its translation: CASSTRTRGPPLHF. This chain joins TRBV12-3 or TRBV12-4 and TRBJ1-6; possible D gene TRBD1, 5 bases. CDR3 size: 14 residues. V lost 5 bases to trimming and J lost 11 bases, with 16 bases between them.

V and J are TRBV19 and TRBJ2-1; D possibly corresponds to TRBD2 (5 bases). The CDR3 loop spans 13 amino acids. Per germline, CDR1 LNHDA and CDR2 SQIVND (reference sequence). V was trimmed by 9 bases and J by 0 bases, leaving 9 bases between them. CDR3 sequence: CASREGSYNEQFF. CDR3 sequence (DNA): TGTGCCAGCCGAGAGGGCTCCTACAATGAGCAGTTCTTC. The full variable domain, in which reference TRBV19 and TRBJ2-1 provide the parts outside the CDR3, is DGGITQSPKYLFRKEGQNVTLSCEQNLNHDAMYWYRQDPGQGLRLIYYSQIVNDFQKGDIAEGYSVSREKKESFPLTVTSAQKNPTAFYLCASREGSYNEQFFGPGTRLTVL.

The sample holds a few counts of this clonotype. The CDR3 spells CATSRDQETQYF. The CDR3 DNA sequence: TGTGCCACTTCAAGGGACCAAGAGACCCAGTACTTC. The chain uses TRBV15 and TRBJ2-5; D uncertain. The CDR3 extends over 12 amino acids. The germline V and J ends were trimmed by 9 bases and 0 bases, with 8 bases remaining between them. Germline-derived CDR1 and CDR2 are LNHNV and YYDKDF (reference sequence). Based on the CDR3 plus reference TRBV15 and TRBJ2-5, the full variable domain is DAMVIQNPRYQVTQFGKPVTLSCSQTLNHNVMYWYQQKSSQAPKLLFHYYDKDFNNEADTPDNFQSRRPNTSFCFLDIRSPGLGDTAMYLCATSRDQETQYFGPGTRLLVL.

The chain employs TRBV12-3 or TRBV12-4 and TRBJ2-1, with 10 positions matching TRBD2. This CDR3 spans 14 amino acids. The V and J ends lost 8 bases and 3 bases, in that order; junction bases with no gene match: 4. CDR3 residues: CASVERGGYNEQFF. The CDR3 bases are TGTGCCAGCGTTGAGCGGGGGGGCTACAATGAGCAGTTCTTC.

This chain connects TRBV4-1 to TRBJ2-7, with no clear D. This CDR3 is 15 amino acids long. Germline CDR1 is MGHRA and CDR2 is YSYEKL. V was cut by 0 bases and J by 0 bases, with 9 bases left in between. CDR3 bases: TGCGCCAGCAGCCAAGATACGAGGTACTCCTACGAGCAGTACTTC. Its translation is CASSQDTRYSYEQYF.